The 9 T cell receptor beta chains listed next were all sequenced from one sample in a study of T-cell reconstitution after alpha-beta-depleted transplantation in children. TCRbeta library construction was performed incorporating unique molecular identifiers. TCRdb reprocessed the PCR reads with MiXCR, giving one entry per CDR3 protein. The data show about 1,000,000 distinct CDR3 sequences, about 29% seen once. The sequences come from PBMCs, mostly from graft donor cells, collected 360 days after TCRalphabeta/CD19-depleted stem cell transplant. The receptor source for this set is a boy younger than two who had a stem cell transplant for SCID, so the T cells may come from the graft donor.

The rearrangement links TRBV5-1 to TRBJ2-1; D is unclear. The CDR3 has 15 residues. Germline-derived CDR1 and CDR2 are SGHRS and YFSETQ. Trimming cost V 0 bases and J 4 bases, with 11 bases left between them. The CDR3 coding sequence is TGCGCCAGCAGCTTGGGGTGGGGAAATTACAATGAGCAGTTCTTC. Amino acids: CASSLGWGNYNEQFF. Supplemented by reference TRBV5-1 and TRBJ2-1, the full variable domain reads KAGVTQTPRYLIKTRGQQVTLSCSPISGHRSVSWYQQTPGQGLQFLFEYFSETQRNKGNFPGRFSGRQFSNSRSEMNVSTLELGDSALYLCASSLGWGNYNEQFFGPGTRLTVL.

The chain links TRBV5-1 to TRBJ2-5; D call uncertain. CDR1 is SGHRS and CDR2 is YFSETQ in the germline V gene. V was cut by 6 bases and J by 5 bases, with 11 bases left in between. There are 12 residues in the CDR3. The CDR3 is CASTEAFETQYF. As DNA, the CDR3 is TGCGCCAGCACTGAGGCTTTTGAGACCCAGTACTTC.

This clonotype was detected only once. The CDR3 DNA reads TGCAGTGCCACCGGACAGCCTCTACTTTACACTGAAGCTTTCTTT. As protein: CSATGQPLLYTEAFF. The chain carries TRBV20-1 and TRBJ1-1; D may be TRBD1 (6 bases). Germline V lookup: CDR1 DFQATT, CDR2 SNEGSKA (reference sequence). The CDR3 runs 15 residues. Between the trimmed V and J ends, which lost 6 bases and 3 bases, there was a span of 20 bases.

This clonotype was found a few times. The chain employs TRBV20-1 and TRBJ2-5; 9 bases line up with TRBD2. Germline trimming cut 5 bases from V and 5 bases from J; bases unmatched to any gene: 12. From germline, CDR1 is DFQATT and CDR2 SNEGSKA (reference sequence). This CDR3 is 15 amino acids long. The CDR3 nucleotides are TGCAGTGCTCCCCGAGCGGGGGGCTCGGGGGAGACCCAGTACTTC. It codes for CSAPRAGGSGETQYF.

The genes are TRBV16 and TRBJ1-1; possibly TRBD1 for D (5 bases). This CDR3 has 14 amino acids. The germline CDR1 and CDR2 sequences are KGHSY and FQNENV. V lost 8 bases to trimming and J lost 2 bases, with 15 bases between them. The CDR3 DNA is TGTGCCAGCTGGACACTCACGGTCAACACTGAAGCTTTCTTT. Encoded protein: CASWTLTVNTEAFF.

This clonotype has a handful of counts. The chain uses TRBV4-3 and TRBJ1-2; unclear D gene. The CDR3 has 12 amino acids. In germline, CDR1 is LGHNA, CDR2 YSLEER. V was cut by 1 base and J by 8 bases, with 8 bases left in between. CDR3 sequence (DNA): TGCGCCAGCAGCCAAGGGGGTGGGGGCTACACCTTC. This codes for CASSQGGGGYTF.

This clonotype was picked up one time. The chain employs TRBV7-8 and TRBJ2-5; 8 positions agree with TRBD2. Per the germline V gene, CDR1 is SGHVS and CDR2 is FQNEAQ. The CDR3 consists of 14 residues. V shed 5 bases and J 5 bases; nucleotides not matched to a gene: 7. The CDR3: CASSAQRGWETQYF. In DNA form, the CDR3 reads TGTGCCAGCAGCGCGCAGCGGGGGTGGGAGACCCAGTACTTC.

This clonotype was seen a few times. For the CDR3, the DNA is TGTGCCAGCAGCTTAGTCGGGGTAAGCGAGCAGTTCTTC. It is translated as CASSLVGVSEQFF. The rearrangement links TRBV7-3 to TRBJ2-1; weak D call: TRBD2 (5 bases). Trimming stripped 2 bases from V and 10 bases from J, with 12 bases between. This CDR3 region has 13 residues. Germline CDR1 is SGHTA and CDR2 is FQGTGA.

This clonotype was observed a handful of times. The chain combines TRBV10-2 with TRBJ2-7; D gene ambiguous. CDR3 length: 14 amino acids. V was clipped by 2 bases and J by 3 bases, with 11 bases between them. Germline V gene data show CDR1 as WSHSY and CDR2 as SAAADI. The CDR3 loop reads CASSEGVASYEQYF. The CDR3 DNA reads TGCGCCAGCAGTGAGGGAGTGGCTAGCTACGAGCAGTACTTC.